The entry that follows covers one T cell receptor beta chain sequence. This entry belongs to a study of blood T cell repertoires in COVID-19. As for the study in general: Acute-phase and convalescent COVID-19 samples originated in the United States, Italy and Spain.

V dropped 7 bases and J dropped 0 bases, with 12 bases sitting between them. The CDR3 consists of 15 residues. The germline CDR1 and CDR2 sequences are SNHLY and FYNNEI. TCRdb's copy holds only in-frame clones and misses some; the assay was immunoSEQ multiplex PCR. The sample lists about 270,000 clones, about 87% seen once, with 4.1% in the top ten. The study drew participants aged about 18 to 89 years from some 23 US areas. The receptor was derived from a woman between 25 and 40 years old with acute COVID-19. This chain connects TRBV2 to TRBJ2-2; TRBD2 might be the D (5 bases). The sequencing sample was made of PBMCs or T cells enriched from blood (not recorded which). The CDR3 loop is CASKRAEANTGELFF. As DNA, the CDR3 is TGTGCCAGCAAACGAGCGGAGGCGAACACCGGGGAGCTGTTTTTT.